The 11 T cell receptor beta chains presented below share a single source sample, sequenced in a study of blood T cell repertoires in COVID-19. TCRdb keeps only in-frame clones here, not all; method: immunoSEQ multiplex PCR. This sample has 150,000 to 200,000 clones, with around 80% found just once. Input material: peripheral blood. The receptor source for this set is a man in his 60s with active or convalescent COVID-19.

The CDR3 loop is CASSYAGEGPAGANVLTF. The CDR3, as DNA: TGTGCCAGCAGTTACGCAGGGGAGGGCCCCGCCGGGGCCAACGTCCTGACTTTC. This chain links TRBV5-4 with TRBJ2-6; D perhaps matches TRBD2 (7 bases). Germline lookup yields CDR1 SGHNT and CDR2 YYREEE (reference sequence). The V and J ends lost 5 bases and 4 bases respectively, with 22 bases between them. CDR3 size: 18 residues. Filled out from reference TRBV5-4 and TRBJ2-6, the complete variable domain reads ETGVTQSPTHLIKTRGQQVTLRCSSQSGHNTVSWYQQALGQGPQFIFQYYREEENGRGNFPPRFSGLQFPNYSSELNVNALELDDSALYLCASSYAGEGPAGANVLTFGAGSRLTVL.

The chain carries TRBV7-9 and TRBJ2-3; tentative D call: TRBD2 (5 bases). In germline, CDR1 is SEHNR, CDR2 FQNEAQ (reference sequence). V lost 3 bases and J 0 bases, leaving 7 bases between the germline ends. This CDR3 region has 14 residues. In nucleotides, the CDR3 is TGTGCCAGCAGCTTTCGAGGGAGCACAGATACGCAGTATTTT. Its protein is CASSFRGSTDTQYF.

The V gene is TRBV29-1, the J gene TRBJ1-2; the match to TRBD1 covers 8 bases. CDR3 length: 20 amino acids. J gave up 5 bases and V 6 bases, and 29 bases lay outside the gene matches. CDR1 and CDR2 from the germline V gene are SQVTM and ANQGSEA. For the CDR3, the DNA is TGCAGCGTCGCTGACAGGGGTCGGAGCGATTCAGCTATAAAGATTTATGGCTACACCTTC. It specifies CSVADRGRSDSAIKIYGYTF.

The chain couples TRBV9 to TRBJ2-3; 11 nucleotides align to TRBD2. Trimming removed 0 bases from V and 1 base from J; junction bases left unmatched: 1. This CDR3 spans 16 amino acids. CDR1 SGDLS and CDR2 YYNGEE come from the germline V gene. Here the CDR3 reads CASSVVAGGRTDTQYF. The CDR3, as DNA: TGTGCCAGCAGCGTAGTAGCGGGGGGGCGCACAGATACGCAGTATTTT. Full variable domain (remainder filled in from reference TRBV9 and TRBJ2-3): DSGVTQTPKHLITATGQRVTLRCSPRSGDLSVYWYQQSLDQGLQFLIQYYNGEERAKGNILERFSAQQFPDLHSELNLSSLELGDSALYFCASSVVAGGRTDTQYFGPGTRLTVL.

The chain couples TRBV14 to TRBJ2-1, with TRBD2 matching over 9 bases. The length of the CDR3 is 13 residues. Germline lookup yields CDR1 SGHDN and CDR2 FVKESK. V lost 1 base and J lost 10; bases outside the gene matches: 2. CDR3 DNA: TGTGCCAGCAGCCAAGTCACTAGCGGGGAGCAGTTCTTC. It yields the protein CASSQVTSGEQFF.

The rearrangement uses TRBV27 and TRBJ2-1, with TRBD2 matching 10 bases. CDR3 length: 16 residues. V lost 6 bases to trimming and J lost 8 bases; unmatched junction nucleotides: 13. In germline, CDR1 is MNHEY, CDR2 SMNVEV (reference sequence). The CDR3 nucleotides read TGTGCCAGCAGACAAATAGCGGGAGGTTTTGATTATGAGCAGTTCTTC. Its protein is CASRQIAGGFDYEQFF.

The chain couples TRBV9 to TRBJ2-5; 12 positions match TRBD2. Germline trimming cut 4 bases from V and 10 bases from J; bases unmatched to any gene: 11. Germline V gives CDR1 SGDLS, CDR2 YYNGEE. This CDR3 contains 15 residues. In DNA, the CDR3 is TGTGCCAGCAGCCCGGGACTAGCGGGCTCGGGGGGCCAGTACTTC. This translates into CASSPGLAGSGGQYF.

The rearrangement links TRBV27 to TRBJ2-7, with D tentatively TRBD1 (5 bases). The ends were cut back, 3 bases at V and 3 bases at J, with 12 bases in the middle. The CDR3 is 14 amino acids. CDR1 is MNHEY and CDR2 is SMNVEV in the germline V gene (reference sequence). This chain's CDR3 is CASSLAGSNYEQYF. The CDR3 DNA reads TGTGCCAGCAGTTTGGCAGGGTCGAACTACGAGCAGTACTTC.

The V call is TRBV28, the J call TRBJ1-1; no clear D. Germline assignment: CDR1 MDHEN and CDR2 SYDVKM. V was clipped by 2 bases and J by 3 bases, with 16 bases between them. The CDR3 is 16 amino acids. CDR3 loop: CASSLVGGIKDTEAFF. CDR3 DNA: TGTGCCAGCAGTTTAGTAGGCGGGATAAAGGACACTGAAGCTTTCTTT.

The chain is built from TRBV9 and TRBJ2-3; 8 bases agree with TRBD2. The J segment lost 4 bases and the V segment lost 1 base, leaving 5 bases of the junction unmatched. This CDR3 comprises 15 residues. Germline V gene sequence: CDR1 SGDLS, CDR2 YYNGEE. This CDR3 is CASSVSSGSSDTQYF. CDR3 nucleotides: TGTGCCAGCAGCGTATCCAGCGGGAGTTCAGATACGCAGTATTTT. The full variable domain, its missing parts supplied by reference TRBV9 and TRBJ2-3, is DSGVTQTPKHLITATGQRVTLRCSPRSGDLSVYWYQQSLDQGLQFLIQYYNGEERAKGNILERFSAQQFPDLHSELNLSSLELGDSALYFCASSVSSGSSDTQYFGPGTRLTVL.

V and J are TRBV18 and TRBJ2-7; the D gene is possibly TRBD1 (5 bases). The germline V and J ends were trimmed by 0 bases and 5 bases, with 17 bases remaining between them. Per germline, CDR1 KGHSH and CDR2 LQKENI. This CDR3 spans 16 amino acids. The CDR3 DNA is TGTGCCAGCTCACCACCGACGGCAGGGCGCCCTAACGAGCAGTACTTC. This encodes CASSPPTAGRPNEQYF.